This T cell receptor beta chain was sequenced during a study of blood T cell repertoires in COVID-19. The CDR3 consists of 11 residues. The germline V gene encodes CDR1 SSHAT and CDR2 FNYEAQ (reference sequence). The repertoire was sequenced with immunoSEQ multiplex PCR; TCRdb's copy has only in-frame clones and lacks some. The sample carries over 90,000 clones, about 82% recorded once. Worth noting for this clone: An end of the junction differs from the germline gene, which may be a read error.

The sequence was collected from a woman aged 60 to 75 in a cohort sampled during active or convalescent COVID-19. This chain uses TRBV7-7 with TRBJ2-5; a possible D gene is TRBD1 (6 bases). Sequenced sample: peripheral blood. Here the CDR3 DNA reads TGTGCTAGCAGCGACCGGGACATTAGGTACTTC. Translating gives CASSDRDIRYF.